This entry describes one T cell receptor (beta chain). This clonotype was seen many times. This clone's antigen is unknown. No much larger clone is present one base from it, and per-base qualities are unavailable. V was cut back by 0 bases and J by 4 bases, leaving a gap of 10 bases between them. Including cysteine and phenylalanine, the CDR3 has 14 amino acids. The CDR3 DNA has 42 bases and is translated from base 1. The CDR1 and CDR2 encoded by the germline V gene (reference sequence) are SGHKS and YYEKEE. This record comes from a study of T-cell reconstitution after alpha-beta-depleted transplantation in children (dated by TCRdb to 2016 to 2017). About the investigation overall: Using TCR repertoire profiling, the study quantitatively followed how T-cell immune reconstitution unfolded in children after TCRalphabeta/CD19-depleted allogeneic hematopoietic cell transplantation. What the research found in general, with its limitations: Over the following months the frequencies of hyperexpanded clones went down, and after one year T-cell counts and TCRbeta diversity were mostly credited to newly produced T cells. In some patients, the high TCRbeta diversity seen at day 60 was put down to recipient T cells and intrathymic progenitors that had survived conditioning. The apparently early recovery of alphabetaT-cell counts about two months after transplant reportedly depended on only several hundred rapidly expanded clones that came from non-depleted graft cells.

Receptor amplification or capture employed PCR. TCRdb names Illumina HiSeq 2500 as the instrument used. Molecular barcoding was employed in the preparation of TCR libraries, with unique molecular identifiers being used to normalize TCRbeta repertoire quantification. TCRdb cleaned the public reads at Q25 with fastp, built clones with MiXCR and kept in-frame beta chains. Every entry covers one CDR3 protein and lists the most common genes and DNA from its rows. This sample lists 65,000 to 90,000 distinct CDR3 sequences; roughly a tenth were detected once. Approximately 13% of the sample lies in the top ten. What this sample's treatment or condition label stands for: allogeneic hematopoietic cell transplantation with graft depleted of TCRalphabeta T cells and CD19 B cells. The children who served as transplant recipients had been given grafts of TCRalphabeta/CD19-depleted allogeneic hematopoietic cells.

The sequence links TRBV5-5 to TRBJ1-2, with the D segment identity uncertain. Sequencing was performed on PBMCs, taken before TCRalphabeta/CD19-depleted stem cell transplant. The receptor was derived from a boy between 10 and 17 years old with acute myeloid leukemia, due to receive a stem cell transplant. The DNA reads TGTGCCAGCAGCTTGGATTCGGGATCCTATGGCTACACCTTC. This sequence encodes CASSLDSGSYGYTF. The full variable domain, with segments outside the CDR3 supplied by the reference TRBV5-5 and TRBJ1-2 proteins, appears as DAGVTQSPTHLIKTRGQQVTLRCSPISGHKSVSWYQQVLGQGPQFIFQYYEKEERGRGNFPDRFSARQFPNYSSELNVNALLLGDSALYLCASSLDSGSYGYTFGSGTRLTVV.